This T cell receptor beta chain was observed in a study of T cell responses to AZD1222 COVID-19 vaccine. Profiled with immunoSEQ multiplex PCR; TCRdb holds only in-frame clones, not every one. The table lists around 100,000 clones, 85% to 90% of them singletons, with around 15% in the top ten. The CDR3 has 12 residues. The V and J ends lost 5 bases and 0 bases respectively, with 3 bases between them. Germline lookup yields CDR1 SGHTA and CDR2 FQGNSA. The sequences come from peripheral blood, collected on day 0 of AZD1222 vaccination. This clonotype was obtained from an adult in good health. The genes are TRBV7-2 and TRBJ2-3, with D uncertain. CDR3 region: CASSLSTDTQYF. The CDR3 nucleotides are TGTGCCAGCAGCCTAAGCACAGATACGCAGTATTTT. The complete variable domain, with remaining parts taken from reference TRBV7-2 and TRBJ2-3, reads GAGVSQSPSNKVTEKGKDVELRCDPISGHTALYWYRQSLGQGLEFLIYFQGNSAPDKSGLPSDRFSAERTGGSVSTLTIQRTQQEDSAVYLCASSLSTDTQYFGPGTRLTVL.